This TCR beta chain came from a study of naive CD8 T cells in extremely preterm neonates. Study findings and constraints: Preterm CDR3s were shorter than older groups', with fewer N additions and less trimming. CDR3 nucleotide sharing was approximately 2.9% in preterm, 0.35% to 0.4% term, around 0.03% children, approximately 0.0091% adults.

About this clone: Its antigen remains unidentified.

The CDR3 runs to 12 residues. The V gene's germline CDR1 is SGHAT and CDR2 FQNNGV. V was cut by 1 base and J by 4 bases, with 4 bases left in between. Method: immunoSEQ multiplex PCR; TCRdb's copy keeps in-frame clones and lacks some. In the table there are around 25,000 clones, more than 70% of which are singletons. Extremely preterm deliveries at roughly 23-27 weeks of gestation provided the preterm samples. The sample holds sorted live naive CD8+ CD45RA+CCR7+ T cells. This TCR came from a boy who was born preterm. The sequencing input was naive CD8+ T cells from cord blood. The V and J genes are TRBV11-2 and TRBJ2-5; D is ambiguous. In DNA form, the CDR3 reads TGTGCCAGCAGCTTAGGGGCAGAGACCCAGTACTTC. Protein sequence: CASSLGAETQYF.